The following is a T cell receptor beta chain sequence with its context. These data are taken from a study of blood T cell repertoires in COVID-19. Generated by immunoSEQ multiplex PCR, the TCRdb table keeps only in-frame clones and is missing some. This table has 120,000 or so clones, around nine tenths appearing once. Germline V gene sequence: CDR1 LNHDA, CDR2 SQIVND (reference sequence). V trimming: 5 bases; J trimming: 5 bases; junction bases outside the gene matches: 7. The CDR3 sequence is 16 residues long. This rearrangement joins TRBV19 to TRBJ2-1, with 12 bases matching TRBD2. This receptor was taken from a human donor in a cohort sampled during active COVID-19. The material sequenced was peripheral blood. The CDR3 loop reads CASSSRTSGNHNEQFF. CDR3 in DNA: TGTGCCAGTAGTTCCCGGACTAGCGGGAACCACAATGAGCAGTTCTTC.